This T cell receptor beta chain appears in the sequencing data of a study of shared clonotypes between healthy human individuals. Whole-study results and caveats: Naive subsets typically showed greater estimated richness than memory subsets.

In the source study's methods: Junction-only immunoSEQ data arrived without quality scores, meaning filtering differed. TCRdb keeps only in-frame clones here, not all; method: immunoSEQ multiplex PCR. V and J calls and clone size are given by that table; D and trimming were obtained from the DNA. The sample has 2 million to 3 million clones; under 95% are singletons. Remarks on this clone: Its matching antigen is unknown.

The germline gives CDR1 SGHRS, CDR2 YFSETQ. This CDR3 comprises 16 residues. J was trimmed by 6 bases and V by 4 bases; bases with no gene match: 8. Sequencing used naive CD4+ T cells from PBMCs. Regarding subset: CD45RA+ positively selected. This sequence originates from a man between 18 and 35 years old in good health. Some clones in this sample may be carry-over from other donors' samples. The chain couples TRBV5-1 to TRBJ2-1; 12 bases are a match to TRBD2. The CDR3 sequence is CASSLRLAGEGNEQFF. As DNA, the CDR3 is TGCGCCAGCAGCCTTAGACTAGCGGGAGAAGGCAATGAGCAGTTCTTC.